Listed here is a single T cell receptor beta chain. These data come from a study of T-cell memory formation after mild COVID-19. TCRalpha and TCRbeta libraries used 5'RACE with constant-segment primers and UMIs. TCRdb re-derived calls from the 5' RACE reads in MiXCR, one entry per CDR3 protein. The data show approximately 350,000 distinct CDR3 sequences, roughly 13% seen once. This CDR3 comprises 16 residues. The germline V gene encodes CDR1 LGHNA and CDR2 YSLEER. The V end was cut by 0 bases, the J end by 3 bases, with 14 bases between. The sequence was obtained from a man aged 18 to 30 who had mild COVID-19 (a few samples of this study predate the infection). Cell type and time point are not known. V gene TRBV4-3 combines with J gene TRBJ1-2; D not resolved. The sample comprised PBMCs or a T cell subset sorted from them (not recorded which). This CDR3 reads CASSQDVVGRDYGYTF. CDR3 coding DNA: TGCGCCAGCAGCCAAGATGTCGTGGGGAGGGACTATGGCTACACCTTC.